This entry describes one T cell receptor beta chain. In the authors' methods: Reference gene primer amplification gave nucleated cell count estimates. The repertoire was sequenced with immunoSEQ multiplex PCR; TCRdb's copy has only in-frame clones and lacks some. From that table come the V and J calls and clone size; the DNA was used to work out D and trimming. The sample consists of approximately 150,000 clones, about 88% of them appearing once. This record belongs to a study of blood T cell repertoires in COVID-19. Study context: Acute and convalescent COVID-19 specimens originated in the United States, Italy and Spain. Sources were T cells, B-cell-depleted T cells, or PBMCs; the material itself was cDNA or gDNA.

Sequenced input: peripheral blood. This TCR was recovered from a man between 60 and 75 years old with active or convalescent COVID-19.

The CDR3 is CATSDLTLGYGYTF. The CDR3 DNA reads TGTGCCACCAGTGATTTGACTCTCGGCTATGGCTACACCTTC. The genes are TRBV24-1 and TRBJ1-2; D remains unclear. Germline lookup yields CDR1 KGHDR and CDR2 SFDVKD. V was clipped by 0 bases and J by 4 bases, with 8 bases between them. This CDR3 comprises 14 residues.